This TCR beta chain was sequenced for a study of blood T cells in healthy people across ages. This clonotype occurred a few times. Its antigen remains unknown. Germline CDR1 MNHEY, CDR2 SVGAGI. This CDR3 has 16 amino acids. Trimming at V came to 0 bases and at J to 3 bases, leaving 8 bases not matched to a gene. Notes on the study in general: Unsorted PBMC input precluded a conclusive naive versus antigen-experienced comparison.

A second about 6 to 11 cycle PCR used barcoded and J-beta primers. MiXCR, applied by TCRdb to the 5' RACE reads, yields one record per CDR3 protein. The table lists 1.6 million or so distinct CDR3 sequences, roughly 30% of them singletons. Source material: blood. The clonotype comes from a woman aged 30 to 39 in good health. This chain uses TRBV6-5 with TRBJ2-7; TRBD1 matches 7 bases. The CDR3 protein is CASSYSKRTGVYEQYF. The DNA of the CDR3 is TGTGCCAGCAGTTACTCGAAGAGGACAGGAGTCTACGAGCAGTACTTC.